This entry features one TCR beta chain sequence. Its antigen remains unknown. This sample was included in a study of vaccination effects on CD4 cells after COVID-19. Looking at the study overall: Vaccine administered to participants consisted of two doses of either BNT162b2 or mRNA-1273.

Before any sequencing was done, the ViraFEST assay used viral peptide pools to expand antigen-specific CD4+ T cells. The authors isolated CD4+ T cells after less than eleven days of culture. Half the medium was replaced with IL-2 medium on days 3 and 7. Study-level results: Late post-vaccination samples showed marked contraction of infection- and vaccine-induced clones. Limitations: small convalescent group and missing early post-infection timepoints.

Clones were read by immunoSEQ multiplex PCR, and TCRdb kept only the in-frame ones, dropping some. The table has about 8,000 clones, 65% to 75% seen once. The TCR sequence derives from a human donor who received a COVID-19 vaccine. The sequencing used CD4+ T cells from PBMCs cultured with HCoV-229E spike peptides, collected before COVID-19 vaccination.

CDR3 sequence: CASSLDVLVFYEQYF. In nucleotides, the CDR3 is TGTGCCAGCAGCTTAGATGTCCTAGTTTTCTACGAGCAGTACTTC. The chain combines TRBV11-2 with TRBJ2-7; D uncertain. Germline V lookup: CDR1 SGHAT, CDR2 FQNNGV. The CDR3 runs 15 residues. Trimming removed 0 bases from V and 3 bases from J, with 12 bases in between.